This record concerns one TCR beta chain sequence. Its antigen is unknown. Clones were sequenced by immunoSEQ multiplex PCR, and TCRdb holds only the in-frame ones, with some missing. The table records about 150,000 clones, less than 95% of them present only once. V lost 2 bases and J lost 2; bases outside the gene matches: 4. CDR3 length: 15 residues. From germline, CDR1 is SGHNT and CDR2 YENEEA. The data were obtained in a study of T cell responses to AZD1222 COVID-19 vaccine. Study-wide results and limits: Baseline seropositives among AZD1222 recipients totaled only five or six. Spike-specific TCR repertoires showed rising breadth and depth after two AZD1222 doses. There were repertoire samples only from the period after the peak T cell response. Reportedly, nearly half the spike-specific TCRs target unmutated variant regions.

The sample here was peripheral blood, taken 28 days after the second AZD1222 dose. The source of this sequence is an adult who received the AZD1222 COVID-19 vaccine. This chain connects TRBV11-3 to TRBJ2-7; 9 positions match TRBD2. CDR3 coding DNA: TGTGCCAGCAGCTTACTAGCGGGGATCGCCTACGAGCAGTACTTC. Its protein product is CASSLLAGIAYEQYF.